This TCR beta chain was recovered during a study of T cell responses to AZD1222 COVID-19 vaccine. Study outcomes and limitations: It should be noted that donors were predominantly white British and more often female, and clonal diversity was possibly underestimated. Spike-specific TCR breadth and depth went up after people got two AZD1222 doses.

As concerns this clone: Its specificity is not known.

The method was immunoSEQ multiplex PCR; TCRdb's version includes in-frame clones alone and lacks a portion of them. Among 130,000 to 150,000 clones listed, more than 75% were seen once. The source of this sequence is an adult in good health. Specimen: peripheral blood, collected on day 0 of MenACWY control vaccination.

CDR3 in DNA: TGTGCCAGTCCCCCCCGGGACCCTGAGGAGACGCAGTATTTT. It codes for CASPPRDPEETQYF. The chain is built from TRBV21-1 and TRBJ2-3. TRBV21-1 is a pseudogene locus. CDR3 length equals 14 residues.